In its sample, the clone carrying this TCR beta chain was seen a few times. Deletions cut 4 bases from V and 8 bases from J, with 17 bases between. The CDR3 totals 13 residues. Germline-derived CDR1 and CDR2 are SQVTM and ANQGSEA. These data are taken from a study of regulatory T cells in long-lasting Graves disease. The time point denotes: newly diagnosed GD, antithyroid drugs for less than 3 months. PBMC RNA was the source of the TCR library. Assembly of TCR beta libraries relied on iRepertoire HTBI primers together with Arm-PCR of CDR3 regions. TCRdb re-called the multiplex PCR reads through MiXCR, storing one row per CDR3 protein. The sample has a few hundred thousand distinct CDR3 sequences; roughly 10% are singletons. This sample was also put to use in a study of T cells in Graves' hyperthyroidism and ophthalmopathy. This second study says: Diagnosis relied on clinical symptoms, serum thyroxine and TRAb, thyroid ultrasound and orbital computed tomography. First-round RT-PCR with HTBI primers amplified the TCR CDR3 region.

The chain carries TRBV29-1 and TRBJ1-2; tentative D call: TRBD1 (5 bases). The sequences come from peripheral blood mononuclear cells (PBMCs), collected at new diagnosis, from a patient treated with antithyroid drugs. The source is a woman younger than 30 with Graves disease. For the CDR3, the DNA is TGCAGCGTTGTTGGGGCGGGACCGACCGGCTACACCTTC. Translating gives CSVVGAGPTGYTF.